This T cell receptor beta chain appears in the sequencing data of a study of cytomegalovirus exposure and HLA in healthy donors (dated by TCRdb to about 2017). Regarding the complete study: An earlier analysis of about 560 of the donors reported over 250 Gb of sequence data and roughly 120 million unique TCR beta sequences obtained from approximately 180 million T cells. Approximately 310 gigabases of sequencing data and 80 million or so unique TCR sequences were included in an early release covering about 620 HLA-typed donors. The genetic ancestry cluster associated with self-reported Caucasian donors included roughly 84% of the approximately 430 genotyped donors. The aim of the study was to test whether cataloging public T cell receptors could identify signatures of past pathogen exposure. The study used immunosequencing to profile the T cell repertoires of several hundred subjects and linked those repertoires to cytomegalovirus serostatus. Besides the first cohort of more than 650 subjects, a separate validation cohort made up of 95 to 150 different subjects was used. High-throughput TCR immunosequencing, statistical association of individual TCRs with disease status, and machine learning were combined to predict cytomegalovirus infection status. To study patterns of TCR occurrence, a later analysis re-analyzed previously published TCR beta repertoires from 650 to 750 donors and added high-resolution HLA genotyping. Rather than using new phenotypic data, the later analysis identified candidate immune exposures from TCR beta sequences and from how often those sequences occurred across donors. An earlier analysis of 587 of the donors applied high-throughput TCR beta sequencing to assess whether each TCR beta V gene segment acted as functional or pseudogenic. Alongside the repertoire data, information on donor age, sex, ethnicity and CMV serostatus was compiled. A later genetic analysis used genome-wide SNP genotypes for 398 of the 666 donors, treating that subset as a discovery cohort. All discovery cohort repertoires had been generated using a single sequencing platform. Class I and class II HLA loci were covered by the typing at four-digit resolution. Typing coverage differed by locus: A, B, C, DRB1 and DQB1 were typed in about 620-640 donors, DQA1 in roughly 500, DPA1 in some 610, and DPB1 in roughly 450. A handful of DR-DQ haplotypes were handled as single units for association and clustering because linkage in the cohort was strong. Across around 400 genotyped donors of the cohort, an average of about 240,000 unique TCR beta nucleotide sequences per donor were sequenced, and roughly 20% of those sequences were non-productive. What the authors observed across the whole study: In a later analysis, most CMV-associated TCR beta chains were found to appear HLA-restricted, with HLA associations seemingly driven largely by CMV exposure. Some IMGT-functional V segments, including TRBV6-2 and TRBV6-3, could not be distinguished by the 87-base-pair reads and were therefore excluded. At a false discovery rate of 0.05, a later analysis linked 16,000 or so TCR beta sequences to specific HLA alleles. A cluster of highly shared sequence variants was judged likely to be a technical artifact of the sequencing pipeline. The authors suggested that the approach could potentially be extended to other disease states and immunological phenotypes. In both the original and validation cohorts, the classifier was reported to diagnose cytomegalovirus status with high specificity and sensitivity. Presence/absence analyses assumed roughly uniform sequencing depth across donors, an assumption that may not hold. In a later analysis, HLA-associated TCR beta chains showed more clonal expansion and lower generation probabilities than non-associated chains that were equally common. Broadly in line with IMGT annotations, most TCR beta V segments showed up in productive rearrangements about 87% or about 30% of the time in an earlier analysis of around 550 of the donors. Most TCR sequences were observed very rarely across donors, whereas some public TCRs were present in many individuals. Approximately 16 rarely observed V segments, including chromosome 9 orphons, were excluded from the earlier analysis of about 610 of the donors because counts were too low. Linkage disequilibrium might explain the correlated functional status among segregating V segments, but an unknown experimental factor could not be excluded. The study gave a list of 150 to 200 TCR beta chains associated with cytomegalovirus. Several of the top co-occurrence clusters appeared to be linked to parvovirus B19, influenza, CMV and Epstein-Barr virus, according to a later analysis. A later genetic analysis associated a missense DCLRE1C variant with V-gene and J-gene trimming of TCR beta chains, and an independent cohort replicated the association. Compared with the approximately 700-donor mean, donors in an Asian-associated ancestry cluster had fewer N-insertions in productive TCRs, according to a later genetic analysis. When HLA alleles, especially DR and DQ, strongly co-occurred, TCR associations were difficult to assign to individual alleles. The cohort was sequenced for TCR beta chains only, and without alpha or paired-chain data the features that could be detected were limited. According to a later analysis, TCR association rates differed among HLA loci, with DRB1 alleles showing the most associated TCRs and HLA-C alleles showing the fewest. HLA typing was unavailable for some donors at each locus, so association tests used only the typed subset. For the cohort, immune exposure information was limited to CMV serostatus. A further reported finding was that TCR beta sequences accurately predicted the HLA-A and HLA-B alleles for most subjects in the first cohort. A few of the identified cytomegalovirus-associated TCR beta chains were confirmed in vitro to be specific for cytomegalovirus antigens.

Comment on this clone: Its antigen target is currently unknown. The record has no base qualities; no much larger clone is one base away.

The cohort was made up of approximately 700 healthy bone marrow donors. At the time of sampling, all cohort members were nominally healthy, though unrecorded immune exposures were likely present. The donor was CMV seronegative and belonged to the group of 352 seronegative cohort members. A peripheral blood sample was provided by each donor, and peripheral blood mononuclear cells were used for TCR beta sequencing. The Qiagen DNeasy Blood Extraction Kit was used to extract genomic DNA from the blood cell samples. The library came from the immunoSEQ multiplex PCR assay. For the multiplex PCR, a mixture combining 60 forward primers for TCR Vbeta segments and 13 reverse primers for TCR Jbeta segments was used. The CDR3 region of rearranged TCR beta genes was amplified from genomic DNA with a multiplex PCR assay. On the Illumina HiSeq System, the amplified TCR beta libraries were sequenced as 87-base-pair reads. The authors' pipeline ran thus. A later analysis counted about 80 million unique TCR beta chains across the 640 or so repertoires, and about 10 million of these chains were shared by at least two donors. Raw reads were error-corrected and collapsed into unique sequences with a nearest-neighbor algorithm that merged closely related sequences to remove PCR and sequencing errors. CDR3 sequences were aligned to IMGT reference sequences to assign V, D and J gene segments. Each retained sequence needed at least a six-nucleotide match to both a V gene segment and a J gene segment. A rearrangement was called productive if the CDR3 had no stop codons and remained in frame with V and J, and every other rearrangement was called non-productive. Following IMGT convention, CDR3 was defined as the stretch from the second conserved V-encoded cysteine up to the conserved J-encoded phenylalanine. The earlier analysis of about 610 of the donors excluded sequences that lacked an unambiguous match to a single V gene segment. In an earlier analysis of roughly 600 of the donors, a V segment was called functional when productive rearrangements were above 56.7%, and segregating when the standard deviation between donors exceeded 5%. A statistical classification framework was built to diagnose cytomegalovirus status from the catalog of TCR beta chain sequences. In a later analysis, V and J genes were assigned by comparing TCR nucleotide sequences against IMGT/GENE-DB human TR gene sequences. The TCRdist pipeline was used in a later analysis to assign CDR3 sequences and most-parsimonious VDJ recombination scenarios. In a later analysis, each TCR beta chain was defined by its CDR3 amino acid sequence together with its V-gene family, and reads lacking a unique V-gene family were excluded. A later analysis removed several hundred highly shared, low-generation-probability nucleotide sequences to deal with suspected cross-contamination and a sequencing artifact. For each public chain, a later analysis derived a clonal expansion index from normalized ranks of inferred template counts within each repertoire. In a later analysis, generation probabilities were computed with a VDJ recombination model fitted to out-of-frame rearrangements, and the resulting probabilities were checked against IGoR. In a later analysis, hypergeometric tests were used to score TCR-TCR, TCR-HLA and TCR-CMV co-occurrence, with a repertoire-size bias correction applied to TCR pairs. False discovery rates were estimated in a later analysis by permuting HLA or CMV assignments 20 times. In a later analysis, co-occurring TCRs were grouped using DBSCAN, with TCRdist sequence similarity added in when clustering inside HLA-allele-positive subsets. Repertoires with fewer than 30,000 or more than 120,000 public chains were left out of co-occurrence clustering, as were five repertoires with anomalous nucleotide sharing. The immuneACCESS repertoire file appears here via TCRdb, limited to in-frame rearrangements. These files lack a portion of the clones; in checked studies, under half of the deficit traces to unresolved V genes, and the cause of the others is not known. Clonal size and the V and J genes are those of that table, whereas D and trimming came from the DNA. The sample table holds some 200,000 clones, of which approximately 84% were seen once. The ten largest account for around 4% of the sample.

From its cysteine to its phenylalanine, the CDR3 spans 13 amino acids. The retained sequence is limited to the CDR3, 39 bases, with the frame set at the first base. The V and J ends are trimmed by 1 base and 7 bases, leaving 11 bases between them. The CDR1 and CDR2 encoded by the germline V gene (reference sequence) are SEHNR and FQNEAQ. This TCR was recovered from a man aged 50-60 years in good health and CMV-seronegative. The V and J genes are TRBV7-9 and TRBJ2-7, and perhaps TRBD2 as D gene, on 5 matching bases. Sequencing used PBMCs. The DNA sequence is TGTGCCAGCAGCTTAGTTGGCAGAGGGGAGCAGTACTTC. This sequence encodes CASSLVGRGEQYF.